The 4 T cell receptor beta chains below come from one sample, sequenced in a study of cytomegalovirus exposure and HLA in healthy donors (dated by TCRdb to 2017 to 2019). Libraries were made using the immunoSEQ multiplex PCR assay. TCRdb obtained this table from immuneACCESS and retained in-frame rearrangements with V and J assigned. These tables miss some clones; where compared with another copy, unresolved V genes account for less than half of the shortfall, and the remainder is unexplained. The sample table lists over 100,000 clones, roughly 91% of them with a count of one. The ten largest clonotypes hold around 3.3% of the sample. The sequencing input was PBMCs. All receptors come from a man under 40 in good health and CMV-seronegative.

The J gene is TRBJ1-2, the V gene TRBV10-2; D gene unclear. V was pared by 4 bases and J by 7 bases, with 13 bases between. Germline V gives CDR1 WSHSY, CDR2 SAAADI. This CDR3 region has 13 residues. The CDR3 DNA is TGCGCCAGCAGTGGGGCTACGTCTTCTGGCTACACCTTC. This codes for CASSGATSSGYTF.

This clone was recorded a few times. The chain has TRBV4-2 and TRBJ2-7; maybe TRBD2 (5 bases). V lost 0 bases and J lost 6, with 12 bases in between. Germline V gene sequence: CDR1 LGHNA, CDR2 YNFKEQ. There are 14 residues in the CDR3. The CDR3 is CASSQESASTEQYF. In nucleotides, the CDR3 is TGTGCCAGCAGCCAAGAGTCCGCTAGCACCGAGCAGTACTTC.

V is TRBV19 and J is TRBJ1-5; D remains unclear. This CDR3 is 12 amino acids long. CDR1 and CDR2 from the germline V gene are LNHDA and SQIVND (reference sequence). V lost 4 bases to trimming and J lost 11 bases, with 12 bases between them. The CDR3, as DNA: TGTGCCAGTAGTACCCGGGAAGGGTCCCAGCATTTT. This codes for CASSTREGSQHF.

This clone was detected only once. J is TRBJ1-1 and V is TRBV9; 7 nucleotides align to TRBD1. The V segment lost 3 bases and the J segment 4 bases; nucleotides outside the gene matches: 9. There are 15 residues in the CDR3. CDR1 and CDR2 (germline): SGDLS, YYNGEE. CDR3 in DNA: TGTGCCAGCAGCGGCCTACAGGGGCCGGTCACTGAAGCTTTCTTT. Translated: CASSGLQGPVTEAFF.